This TCR beta chain was retrieved from a study of T cells after posttransplantation cyclophosphamide (dated by TCRdb to about 2016). Notes on the research overall: The study tracked T cell repertoire reconstitution by TRB sequencing after myeloablative bone marrow transplantation using posttransplantation cyclophosphamide as GVHD prophylaxis. Antigen receptor sequencing was done on samples from 35 PTCy-treated patients and from approximately 16 related bone marrow donors of those patients. Blood from all 34 PTCy patients with 1-year posttransplant specimens was subjected to TRB sequencing. In 3 patients, TRB sequencing was also performed on up to about 3 more blood samples taken 2 to 5.2 years after transplant, and in several patients, pretransplant blood was also TRB-sequenced. Because TRA and TRB clonality were tightly correlated in roughly 10 samples, subsequent TCR analyses were focused on TRB only. Public TRB sequences were checked against a database of over 3,600 sequences associated with responses to pathogens, tumor antigens, self-antigens and alloantigens. The study at large found these results: The TRB repertoires of T cells infiltrating skin or GI tract showed only limited overlap with the TRB repertoires of T cells in blood. Donor-recipient similarity was low at 1-2 months but rose over the first year, and later blood repertoires were often dominated by donor CD8+ memory clones. Across a few dozen patients, TRB clonality was highly associated with recipient CMV seropositivity and CMV reactivation, and diversity in PTCy patients was similar to diversity in CNI/methotrexate controls.

The CDR3 runs 17 amino acids, cysteine and phenylalanine included. The kept DNA is CDR3 alone, 51 bases in frame from the first base. CDR1 and CDR2, per the germline V gene, are KGHSH and LQKENI. After removal of 4 bases from V and 9 bases from J, the junction retains 16 bases not matched to a gene. On the day of marrow donation, related bone marrow donors gave peripheral blood samples. Peripheral blood and bone marrow mononuclear cells were isolated by Ficoll-Hypaque density centrifugation and were cryopreserved. Genomic DNA was used for TRB sequencing, which was performed with the immunoSEQ assay at survey resolution or with the hsTCRB kit. On the authors' methods: The immunoSEQ software was used for initial read processing, and the LymphoSeq R package was used for repertoire analyses. For each TRB dataset, clonality was calculated as 1 minus normalized Shannon entropy, and the Gini coefficient was computed as well. Phenotypes of unsorted samples were inferred by mapping TRB sequences from sorted subsets of the recipient or donor onto unsorted samples of the same recipient. TCRdb re-hosts the immuneACCESS table, in-frame sequences only. Its copies lack some clones; in the studies checked, an unresolved V gene accounts for under half of them, and the cause for the rest is not known. The DNA was the basis for D and trimming; V, J and clone size are from that table. The sample records about 24,000 clones, none occurring a single time. The top ten hold roughly 7.2% of the sample.

This clone has ten or more counts. This receptor's antigen is unknown. Base qualities are missing; no much larger clone stands one base away. Sequencing was done on a sample of PBMCs. The sequence links TRBV18 to TRBJ2-1; a stretch of 9 junction bases matches TRBD2. The receptor was isolated from a woman aged 55-69 years in good health, CMV-negative, and a related stem cell transplant donor. CDR3 sequence: CASSLRVAGEGSSEQFF. The nucleotide sequence is given as TGTGCCAGCTCACTAAGGGTAGCGGGAGAGGGGTCCTCTGAGCAGTTCTTC. The full variable domain, completed from the reference TRBV18 and TRBJ2-1 proteins outside the CDR3, reads NAGVMQNPRHLVRRRGQEARLRCSPMKGHSHVYWYRQLPEEGLKFMVYLQKENIIDESGMPKERFSAEFPKEGPSILRIQQVVRGDSAAYFCASSLRVAGEGSSEQFFGPGTRLTVL.